What follows are 32 T cell receptor beta chains derived from one specimen sequenced in a study of T cell responses to AZD1222 COVID-19 vaccine. The data were produced by immunoSEQ multiplex PCR, yet TCRdb's version contains in-frame clones alone and is incomplete. The data show tens of thousands of clones, with less than 95% seen just once and about 5% held by the top ten. The source was peripheral blood, collected 28 days after the second AZD1222 dose. These receptors were taken from an adult who received the AZD1222 COVID-19 vaccine.

The chain joins TRBV20-1 to TRBJ1-5; possibly TRBD1 for D (5 bases). The CDR3 spans 16 residues. V gave up 3 bases and J gave up 1 base, with 16 bases separating them. Germline CDR1 and CDR2: DFQATT and SNEGSKA (reference sequence). CDR3 sequence reads: CSASPGAGSSNQPQHF. CDR3 DNA sequence: TGCAGTGCTAGTCCCGGGGCAGGGTCGAGCAATCAGCCCCAGCATTTT.

The V call is TRBV2, the J call TRBJ1-2, with 12 bases aligning to TRBD1. The germline V gene has CDR1 SNHLY and CDR2 FYNNEI. CDR3 length: 15 residues. V was clipped by 8 bases and J by 8 bases; unmatched bases: 12. Written as DNA, the CDR3 is TGTGCCAGCTCAATTTTGGGACAGGGGGCTCGGGGCTACACCTTC. Protein: CASSILGQGARGYTF. Together with reference TRBV2 and TRBJ1-2, the CDR3 gives the full variable domain: EPEVTQTPSHQVTQMGQEVILRCVPISNHLYFYWYRQILGQKVEFLVSFYNNEISEKSEIFDDQFSVERPDGSNFTLKIRSTKLEDSAMYFCASSILGQGARGYTFGSGTRLTVV.

This clone was recorded only once. The rearrangement links TRBV5-4 to TRBJ1-2, with 7 bases matching TRBD1. V lost 0 bases, J lost 8 bases, and 1 base stayed unmatched. In germline, CDR1 is SGHNT, CDR2 YYREEE (reference sequence). The CDR3 extends over 12 amino acids. This CDR3 reads CASSLDRGGYTF. DNA for the CDR3: TGTGCCAGCAGCTTGGACAGGGGAGGCTACACCTTC.

The rearrangement uses TRBV7-9 and TRBJ1-1; TRBD1 is a possible D gene (6 bases). V was cut by 2 bases and J by 8 bases, with 9 bases left in between. CDR3 length: 12 amino acids. The germline gives CDR1 SEHNR, CDR2 FQNEAQ (reference sequence). The CDR3 protein is CASSLWRGEAFF. For the CDR3, the DNA is TGTGCCAGCAGCTTATGGAGGGGGGAAGCTTTCTTT.

This chain connects TRBV5-1 to TRBJ1-2; 7 positions agree with TRBD1. The CDR3 is 14 amino acids. V was pared by 5 bases and J by 3 bases, with 7 bases of the junction left unmatched. Germline V CDR1 and CDR2: SGHRS, YFSETQ. The CDR3 spells CASSSPGTDYGYTF. The CDR3 region has the DNA TGCGCCAGCAGTTCTCCCGGGACAGACTATGGCTACACCTTC.

The chain is built from TRBV19 and TRBJ1-6, with a weak D call TRBD1 (5 bases). CDR1 is LNHDA and CDR2 is SQIVND in the germline V gene (reference sequence). The CDR3 has 15 amino acids. The V gene lost 3 bases and the J gene lost 1 base, with 7 bases spanning the gap. The CDR3 sequence: CASSIQGSYNSPLHF. The CDR3 DNA reads as TGTGCCAGTAGTATCCAGGGTTCCTATAATTCACCCCTCCACTTT.

This chain uses TRBV19 with TRBJ1-1; TRBD1 aligns across 9 bases. Trimming took 3 bases from V and 3 from J; bases not matched to a gene: 8. Germline V gene lookup returns CDR1 LNHDA and CDR2 SQIVND (reference sequence). There are 16 residues in the CDR3. Here the CDR3 reads CASSIFGTGSHTEAFF. The CDR3 DNA follows: TGTGCCAGTAGTATTTTTGGGACAGGGTCACACACTGAAGCTTTCTTT.

The V gene is TRBV28, the J gene TRBJ2-7; 12 bases fit TRBD1. V gave up 6 bases and J gave up 7 bases; unmatched junction bases: 7. This CDR3 is 14 amino acids long. Germline loops: CDR1 MDHEN, CDR2 SYDVKM. The CDR3, as DNA: TGTGCCAGCAGCCCGGGACAGGGGGCTAGTGAGCAGTACTTC. The encoded protein is CASSPGQGASEQYF. Full variable domain (rest looked up from reference TRBV28 and TRBJ2-7): DVKVTQSSRYLVKRTGEKVFLECVQDMDHENMFWYRQDPGLGLRLIYFSYDVKMKEKGDIPEGYSVSREKKERFSLILESASTNQTSMYLCASSPGQGASEQYFGPGTRLTVT.

The V call is TRBV9, the J call TRBJ1-5; D may be TRBD1 (6 bases). CDR1 and CDR2 from the germline V gene are SGDLS and YYNGEE. The CDR3 is 14 amino acids. The V and J ends lost 1 base and 5 bases respectively, with 10 bases between them. The CDR3 here is CASSVLGGDQPQHF. CDR3 nucleotide sequence: TGTGCCAGCAGCGTATTAGGGGGAGATCAGCCCCAGCATTTT.

This rearrangement joins TRBV20-1 to TRBJ2-5, with D unclear. The V end lost 7 bases, the J end lost 4 bases, and 10 bases lay between the germline ends. Germline assignment: CDR1 DFQATT and CDR2 SNEGSKA (reference sequence). This CDR3 is 11 amino acids long. In nucleotides, the CDR3 is TGCAGTGTCCCCCTGGTAGAGACCCAGTACTTC. It codes for CSVPLVETQYF.

The chain couples TRBV15 to TRBJ2-3; tentatively, D is TRBD2 (7 bases). Germline assignment: CDR1 LNHNV and CDR2 YYDKDF (reference sequence). The V and J ends lost 6 bases and 9 bases respectively, with 19 bases between them. The CDR3 sequence is 14 residues long. CDR3 amino acids: CATSFGGARETQYF. CDR3 in DNA: TGTGCCACCAGTTTTGGGGGGGCAAGGGAGACGCAGTATTTT.

The chain joins TRBV28 to TRBJ2-2; D remains unclear. The CDR3 is 14 amino acids. Trimming took off 2 bases at V and 0 bases at J, with 4 bases between the two ends. The germline gives CDR1 MDHEN, CDR2 SYDVKM. CDR3 loop: CASSLPTNTGELFF. The CDR3 region has the DNA TGTGCCAGCAGTTTACCTACGAACACCGGGGAGCTGTTTTTT.

The chain recombines TRBV6-1 with TRBJ1-2, with 7 bases lining up with TRBD1. Trimming removed 3 bases from V and 0 bases from J; junction bases left unmatched: 1. The CDR3 runs to 14 residues. CDR1 is MNHNS, CDR2 SASEGT, per germline. The CDR3 DNA follows: TGTGCCAGCAGTGATACAGGGGCTAACTATGGCTACACCTTC. The encoded protein is CASSDTGANYGYTF.

The CDR3 loop reads CASSPDRVNTEAFF. CDR3 DNA: TGTGCCAGCAGTCCCGACAGGGTGAACACTGAAGCTTTCTTT. V and J are TRBV2 and TRBJ1-1, with 7 bases lining up with TRBD1. CDR3 length: 14 residues. The germline gives CDR1 SNHLY, CDR2 FYNNEI. With 5 bases clipped from V and 0 bases from J, the junction kept 3 bases outside the gene matches.

The chain carries TRBV5-1 and TRBJ2-7; weak D call: TRBD1 (5 bases). Trimming took off 0 bases at V and 6 bases at J, with 16 bases between the two ends. Germline CDR1 SGHRS, CDR2 YFSETQ. This CDR3 spans 15 amino acids. CDR3 residues: CASSLEGGRAGEQYF. In DNA form, the CDR3 reads TGCGCCAGCAGCTTGGAAGGCGGCAGGGCTGGCGAGCAGTACTTC.

This chain links TRBV7-8 with TRBJ2-1; 15 bases match TRBD2. CDR1 is SGHVS and CDR2 is FQNEAQ in the germline V gene. V lost 5 bases and J lost 2; bases outside the gene matches: 10. This CDR3 contains 19 residues. The CDR3 loop reads CASSHGLAGGAPPYNEQFF. The CDR3 bases are TGTGCCAGCAGCCACGGACTAGCGGGGGGGGCTCCCCCCTACAATGAGCAGTTCTTC.

The J gene is TRBJ1-1, the V gene TRBV14; 9 nucleotides match TRBD1. This CDR3 is built from 17 residues. The ends lost 3 bases at V and 4 bases at J; junction bases unmatched: 12. Germline CDR1 SGHDN, CDR2 FVKESK. This CDR3 reads CASSHVGGRQGVTEAFF. The CDR3 coding sequence is TGTGCCAGCAGCCACGTTGGGGGGCGACAGGGGGTCACTGAAGCTTTCTTT.

The chain links TRBV5-1 to TRBJ2-7; no reliable D call. The CDR3 sequence is 15 residues long. Trimming pared 0 bases from V and 1 base from J, leaving 11 bases between. Germline V gene lookup returns CDR1 SGHRS and CDR2 YFSETQ. CDR3 bases: TGCGCCAGCAGCTTGGTTAGCTACCAATCCTACGAGCAGTACTTC. As protein: CASSLVSYQSYEQYF.

This chain connects TRBV28 to TRBJ1-4; D uncertain. Germline V gene lookup returns CDR1 MDHEN and CDR2 SYDVKM. CDR3 length: 14 amino acids. The V and J ends lost 3 bases and 3 bases respectively, with 8 bases between them. CDR3 DNA sequence: TGTGCCAGCAGTTTGGAACAGTCTAATGAAAAACTGTTTTTT. Its translation is CASSLEQSNEKLFF.

J is TRBJ2-7 and V is TRBV11-2; D is ambiguous. The CDR3 is 12 amino acids. CDR1 is SGHAT and CDR2 is FQNNGV in the germline V gene. With 3 bases removed from V and 0 bases from J, the gap between germline ends came to 3 bases. CDR3 sequence: CASSFRSYEQYF. For the CDR3, the DNA is TGTGCCAGCAGCTTCCGCTCCTACGAGCAGTACTTC.

The J gene is TRBJ1-2, the V gene TRBV10-3; D uncertain. V was trimmed by 2 bases and J by 8 bases, leaving 12 bases between them. Per the germline V gene, CDR1 is ENHRY and CDR2 is SYGVKD. The CDR3 spans 13 residues. CDR3 DNA: TGTGCCATCAGTGAGGGGAAGGGCGCGGGCTACACCTTC. It translates to CAISEGKGAGYTF.

A single count supports this clone. The chain couples TRBV6-1 to TRBJ2-5; TRBD2 agrees at 7 bases. The junction had 10 bases not matched to a gene; V was cut back by 0 bases and J by 0 bases. Germline V lookup: CDR1 MNHNS, CDR2 SASEGT. The CDR3 extends over 18 amino acids. CDR3 amino acids: CASSEASGGGMYQETQYF. Here the CDR3 DNA reads TGTGCCAGCAGTGAAGCAAGTGGGGGGGGAATGTACCAAGAGACCCAGTACTTC.

The rearrangement uses TRBV27 and TRBJ2-3; 10 nucleotides line up with TRBD2. V lost 5 bases, J lost 5 bases, and 10 bases stayed unmatched. The CDR3 spans 16 residues. CDR1 is MNHEY, CDR2 SMNVEV, per germline (reference sequence). CDR3: CASSDGTSAWGDTQYF. The CDR3 DNA sequence: TGTGCCAGCAGTGATGGGACTAGCGCTTGGGGAGATACGCAGTATTTT.

The V call is TRBV19, the J call TRBJ2-1, with 9 bases that match TRBD1. J lost 7 bases, V lost 5 bases, and 12 bases had no gene match. CDR1 is LNHDA, CDR2 SQIVND, per germline (reference sequence). The CDR3 runs 16 residues. Here the CDR3 reads CASSDPGQGRTNEQFF. The CDR3 nucleotides are TGTGCCAGTAGTGACCCGGGACAGGGACGGACTAATGAGCAGTTCTTC.

The chain employs TRBV5-1 and TRBJ2-1, with D possibly being TRBD1 (5 bases). The V gene lost 7 bases and the J gene lost 6 bases, with 17 bases spanning the gap. The CDR3 has 14 amino acids. Germline V gene sequence: CDR1 SGHRS, CDR2 YFSETQ. The CDR3 reads CASAEGASVNEQFF. The CDR3 region has the DNA TGCGCCAGCGCCGAAGGGGCTTCCGTCAATGAGCAGTTCTTC.

Points on this clone: One junction end disagrees with the germline gene, perhaps due to a read error. This chain joins TRBV7-7 and TRBJ2-5; the D call may be TRBD1 or TRBD2 (5 bases each). Looked up from germline, CDR1 is SSHAT and CDR2 is FNYEAQ (reference sequence). The CDR3 sequence is 15 residues long. DNA of the CDR3: TGTGCTAGCAGCTTAGCTGGGGGATTCCAAGAGACCCAGTACTTC. Its translation: CASSLAGGFQETQYF.

This clone was counted between two and nine times. J is TRBJ1-6 and V is TRBV20-1, with unresolved D. V gave up 3 bases and J gave up 10 bases, with 10 bases separating them. The CDR3 is 12 amino acids. CDR1 and CDR2 (germline): DFQATT, SNEGSKA (reference sequence). DNA for the CDR3: TGCAGTGCTAGTAGGGTTGGATCACCCCTCCACTTT. Translation gives CSASRVGSPLHF.

This clone was seen a handful of times. This sequence joins TRBV5-1 and TRBJ1-2, with TRBD1 matching 7 bases. With 4 bases clipped from V and 7 bases from J, the junction kept 4 bases outside the gene matches. This CDR3 is 12 amino acids long. The V gene's germline CDR1 is SGHRS and CDR2 YFSETQ. The CDR3 here is CASSQQGTGYTF. CDR3 coding DNA: TGCGCCAGCAGCCAACAGGGGACTGGCTACACCTTC.

This clone was counted once. The V and J genes are TRBV28 and TRBJ1-1, with D perhaps matching TRBD1 (5 bases). The CDR3 spans 15 residues. Germline loops: CDR1 MDHEN, CDR2 SYDVKM. Trimming took 2 bases from V and 6 from J, leaving 16 bases between them. The CDR3, as DNA: TGTGCCAGCAGTTTAGGAGGCGGGGGGTGGGCTGAAGCTTTCTTT. Residues: CASSLGGGGWAEAFF.

This rearrangement joins TRBV5-6 to TRBJ1-6; D is uncertain. Trimming removed 0 bases from V and 4 bases from J, with 11 bases in between. This CDR3 contains 16 residues. Germline CDR1 and CDR2: SGHDT and YYEEEE. CDR3 in DNA: TGTGCCAGCAGCTTGGGACGGGCCCGATATAATTCACCCCTCCACTTT. This encodes CASSLGRARYNSPLHF.

The V and J genes are TRBV6-1 and TRBJ1-6; possibly TRBD1 for D (5 bases). Germline V gene sequence: CDR1 MNHNS, CDR2 SASEGT. This CDR3 spans 16 amino acids. The ends were cut back, 0 bases at V and 9 bases at J, with 15 bases in the middle. CDR3 residues: CASSEAGGVVRSPLHF. The CDR3, as DNA: TGTGCCAGCAGTGAAGCCGGGGGGGTGGTACGTTCACCCCTCCACTTT.

The chain combines TRBV4-1 with TRBJ1-4, with D maybe TRBD1 (5 bases). CDR3 length: 16 amino acids. With 3 bases removed from V and 8 bases from J, the gap between germline ends came to 19 bases. In germline, CDR1 is MGHRA, CDR2 YSYEKL. CDR3 bases: TGCGCCAGCAGCCACAGAGGAGGGGACGCTTCGGAAAAACTGTTTTTT. Translating gives CASSHRGGDASEKLFF.